This T cell receptor (beta chain) was profiled in a study of T cells after yellow fever vaccination (dated by TCRdb to between 2019 and 2020). Turning to the overall study: The SMART-Seq v4 Ultra Low Input RNA kit was used to prepare libraries from fractions with low cell numbers. To follow T-cell clones before and after both primary and booster YFV17D yellow fever vaccination, bulk TCR alpha and beta repertoires underwent longitudinal sequencing. Two healthy male donors, one aged 18 to 30 and one aged 30 to 39 years, were included in the cohort. Blood samples were taken at several timepoints before and after primary and secondary immunization, and bulk PBMC replicates and cell subsets were isolated.

Synthesis of TCR cDNA relied on 5'RACE template switching, a step that introduced a universal primer site along with unique molecular identifiers. Priming of cDNA synthesis was performed from both the TCR alpha and TCR beta constant segments. Library amplification used two PCR steps, and the second PCR step added sample barcodes and sequencing adapters. Sequencing of libraries was done on Illumina HiSeq 2500 (2x100 bp) or NovaSeq (2x150 bp). Per the source publication's procedure: Reads were demultiplexed and collapsed into UMI consensus sequences with MIGEC, and V(D)J alignment was performed with MiXCR. Vaccine-responding clonotypes were identified with edgeR using replicate PBMC samples, with FDR below 0.01 and a log2 fold change above 5 up to day 15 being required. Bulk clonotypes were assigned CD4 or CD8 identity according to which sequenced CD4 or CD8 repertoire held them at higher abundance. TCRdb cleaned the public reads at Q25 with fastp, built clones with MiXCR and kept in-frame beta chains. Each CDR3 protein gets just one entry, which takes the most common genes and DNA from the rows behind it. What appears here as the V and J calls and clone size reflects TCRdb's work, not the paper's. The sample contains a few hundred thousand distinct CDR3 sequences, about 7% of them found a single time. The leading ten clones occupy 1% to 1.2% of the sample.

Broader findings and caveats from the paper: FACS-sorted repertoires could contain abundant contaminating clonotypes from the bulk population, so computational filtering was required. Because the study included only a couple of donors, the extent to which the findings can be generalized is limited. The secondary T-cell response was found to be weaker but faster than the primary response, with a peak reached on day 5 rather than on day 15. A small fraction of clonotypes showed up in both the CD4 and CD8 compartments, probably as a result of convergent recombination. After the booster, most clones that had expanded after primary vaccination were detected again (about 97% of CD4 and roughly nine tenths of CD8), suggesting broad maintenance of memory.

What the treatment or condition label conveys for this sample: live attenuated yellow fever vaccine strain. PBMCs were isolated from peripheral blood using a standard Ficoll-Paque protocol. Dynabeads CD4 and CD8 positive selection kits were used to isolate CD4 and CD8 T-cell fractions. TriZol was used to extract RNA from bulk PBMCs, from CD4 and CD8 fractions, and from dextramer-positive and dextramer-negative fractions. Compared with germline, V lacks 6 bases and J lacks 2 bases; bases without a gene match: 7. CDR1 and CDR2 are read off the germline V gene (reference sequence) as LNHDA and SQIVND. Measured from the cysteine to the phenylalanine, the CDR3 is 15 residues long. Here the CDR3 DNA is all that survives: 45 bases in frame from base 1. Comments on this clonotype: It lacks a known antigen. No clone much larger than this one lies a single base away; base qualities are absent.

Specimen: CD4+ T cells sorted from PBMCs, collected on the day of the yellow fever booster vaccination. The clonotype comes from a man aged 25-45 years who received the YFV17D yellow fever vaccine. The rearrangement combines TRBV19 with TRBJ2-1, with 7 bases matching TRBD1. The CDR3 has the sequence CASRIRQGAYNEQFF. Here is the DNA: TGTGCCAGTAGGATTCGGCAGGGGGCCTACAATGAGCAGTTCTTC.